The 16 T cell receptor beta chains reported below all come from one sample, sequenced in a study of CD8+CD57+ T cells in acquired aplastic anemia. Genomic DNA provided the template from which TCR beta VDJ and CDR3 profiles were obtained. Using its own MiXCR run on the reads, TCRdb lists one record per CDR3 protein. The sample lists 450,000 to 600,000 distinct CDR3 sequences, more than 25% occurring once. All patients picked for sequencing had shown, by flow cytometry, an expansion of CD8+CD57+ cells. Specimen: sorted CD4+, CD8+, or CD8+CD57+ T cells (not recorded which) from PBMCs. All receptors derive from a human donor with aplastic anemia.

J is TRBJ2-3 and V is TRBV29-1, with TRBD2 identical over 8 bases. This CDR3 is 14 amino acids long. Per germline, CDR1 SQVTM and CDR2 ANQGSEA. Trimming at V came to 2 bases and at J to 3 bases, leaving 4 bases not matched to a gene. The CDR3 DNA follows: TGCAGCGTTGAAAGGCGGGGGGTTACAGATACGCAGTATTTT. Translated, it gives CSVERRGVTDTQYF.

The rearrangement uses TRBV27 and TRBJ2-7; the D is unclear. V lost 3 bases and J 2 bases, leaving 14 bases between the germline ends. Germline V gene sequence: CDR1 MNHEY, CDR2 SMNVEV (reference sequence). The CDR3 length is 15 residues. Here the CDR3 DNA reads TGTGCCAGCAGTTTGAAGTCTTCTCCCCCCTACGAGCAGTACTTC. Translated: CASSLKSSPPYEQYF.

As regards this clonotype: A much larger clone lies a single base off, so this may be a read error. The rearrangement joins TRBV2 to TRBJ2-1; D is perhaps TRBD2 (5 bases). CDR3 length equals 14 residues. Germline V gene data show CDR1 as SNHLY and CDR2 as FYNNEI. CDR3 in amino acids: CASGEAVIPNEQFF. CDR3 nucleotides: TGTGCCAGCGGTGAAGCGGTCATCCCTAATGAGCAGTTCTTC.

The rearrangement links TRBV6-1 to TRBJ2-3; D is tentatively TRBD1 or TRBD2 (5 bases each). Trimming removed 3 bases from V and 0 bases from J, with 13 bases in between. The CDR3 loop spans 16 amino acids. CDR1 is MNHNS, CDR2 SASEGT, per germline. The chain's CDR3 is CASSEDLRDSTDTQYF. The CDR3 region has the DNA TGTGCCAGCAGTGAGGACCTCCGGGACAGCACAGATACGCAGTATTTT.

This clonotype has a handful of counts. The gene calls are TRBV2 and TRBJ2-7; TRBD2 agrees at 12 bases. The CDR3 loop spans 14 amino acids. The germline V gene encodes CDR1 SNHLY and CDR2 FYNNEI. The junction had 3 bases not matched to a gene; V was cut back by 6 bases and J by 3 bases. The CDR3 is CASRPTSGSYEQYF. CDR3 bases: TGTGCCAGCAGACCGACTAGCGGGAGCTACGAGCAGTACTTC.

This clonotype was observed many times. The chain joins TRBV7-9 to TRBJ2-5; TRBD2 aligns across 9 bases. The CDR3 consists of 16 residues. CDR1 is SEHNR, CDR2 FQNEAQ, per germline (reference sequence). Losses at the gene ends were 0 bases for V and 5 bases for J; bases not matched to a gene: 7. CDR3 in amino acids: CASSLALTSGQETQYF. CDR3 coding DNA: TGTGCCAGCAGCTTAGCCTTGACTAGCGGCCAGGAGACCCAGTACTTC.

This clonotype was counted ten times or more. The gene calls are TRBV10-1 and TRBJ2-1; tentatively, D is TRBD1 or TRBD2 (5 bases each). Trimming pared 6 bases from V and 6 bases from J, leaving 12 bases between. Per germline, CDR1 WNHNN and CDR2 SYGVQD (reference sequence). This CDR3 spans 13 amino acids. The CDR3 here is CASSRDLGNEQFF. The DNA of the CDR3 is TGCGCCAGCAGCCGGGACCTCGGCAATGAGCAGTTCTTC.

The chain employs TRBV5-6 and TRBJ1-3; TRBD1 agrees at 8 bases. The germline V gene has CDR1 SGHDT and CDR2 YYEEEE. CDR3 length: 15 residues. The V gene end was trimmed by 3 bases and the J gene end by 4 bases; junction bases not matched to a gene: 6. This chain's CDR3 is CASSYGQGGGNTIYF. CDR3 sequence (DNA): TGTGCCAGCAGCTACGGACAGGGAGGGGGAAACACCATATATTTT. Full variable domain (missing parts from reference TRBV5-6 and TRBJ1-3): DAGVTQSPTHLIKTRGQQVTLRCSPKSGHDTVSWYQQALGQGPQFIFQYYEEEERQRGNFPDRFSGHQFPNYSSELNVNALLLGDSALYLCASSYGQGGGNTIYFGEGSWLTVV.

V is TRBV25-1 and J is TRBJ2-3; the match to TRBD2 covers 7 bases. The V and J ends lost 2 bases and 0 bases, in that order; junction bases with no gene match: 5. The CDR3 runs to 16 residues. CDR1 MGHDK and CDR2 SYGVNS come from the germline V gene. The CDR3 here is CASSEGIAGSTDTQYF. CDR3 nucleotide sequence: TGTGCCAGCAGTGAAGGGATAGCGGGCAGCACAGATACGCAGTATTTT.

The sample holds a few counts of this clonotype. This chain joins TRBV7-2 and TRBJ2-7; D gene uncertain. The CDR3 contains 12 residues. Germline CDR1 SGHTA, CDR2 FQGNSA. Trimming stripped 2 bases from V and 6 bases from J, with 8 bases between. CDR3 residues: CASSLWSGEQYF. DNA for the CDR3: TGTGCCAGCAGCTTATGGAGTGGCGAGCAGTACTTC.

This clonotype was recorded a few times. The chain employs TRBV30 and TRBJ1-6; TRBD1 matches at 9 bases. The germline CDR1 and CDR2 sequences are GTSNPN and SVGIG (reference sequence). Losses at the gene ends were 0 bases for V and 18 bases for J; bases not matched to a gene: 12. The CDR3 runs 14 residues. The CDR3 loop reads CAWSVPGQGQISHF. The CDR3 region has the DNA TGTGCCTGGAGTGTACCGGGACAGGGACAAATTTCCCACTTT.

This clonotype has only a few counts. CDR3 amino acids: CASRDYTDEQYF. The DNA for the CDR3 is TGTGCCAGCAGGGACTACACGGACGAGCAGTACTTC. V is TRBV25-1 and J is TRBJ2-7, with D possibly TRBD2 on 6 matching bases. The V end lost 6 bases, the J end lost 5 bases, and 11 bases lay between the germline ends. CDR3 length: 12 residues. In germline, CDR1 is MGHDK, CDR2 SYGVNS.

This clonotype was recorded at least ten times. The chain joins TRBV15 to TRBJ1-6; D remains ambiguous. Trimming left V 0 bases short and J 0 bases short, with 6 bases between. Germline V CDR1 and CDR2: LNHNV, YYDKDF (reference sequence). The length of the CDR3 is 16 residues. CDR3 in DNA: TGTGCCACCAGCAGAGAGGCCGACTCCTATAATTCACCCCTCCACTTT. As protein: CATSREADSYNSPLHF.

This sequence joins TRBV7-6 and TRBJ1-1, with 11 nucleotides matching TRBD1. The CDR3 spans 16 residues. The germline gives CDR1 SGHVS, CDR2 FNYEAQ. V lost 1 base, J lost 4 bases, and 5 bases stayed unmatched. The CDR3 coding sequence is TGTGCCAGCAGCTTAGGCCGGACAGGGGGCGGCACTGAAGCTTTCTTT. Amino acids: CASSLGRTGGGTEAFF.

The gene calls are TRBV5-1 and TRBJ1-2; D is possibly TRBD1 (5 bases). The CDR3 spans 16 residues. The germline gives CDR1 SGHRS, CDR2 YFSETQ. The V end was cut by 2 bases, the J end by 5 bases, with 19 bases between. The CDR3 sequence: CASSFRMPGSEYGYTF. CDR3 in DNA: TGCGCCAGCAGCTTTAGGATGCCAGGGTCGGAATATGGCTACACCTTC.

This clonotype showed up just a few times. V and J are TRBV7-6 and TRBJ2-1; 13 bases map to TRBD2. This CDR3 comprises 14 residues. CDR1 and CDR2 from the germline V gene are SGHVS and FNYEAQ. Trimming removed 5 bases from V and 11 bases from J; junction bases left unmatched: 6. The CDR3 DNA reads TGTGCCAGCAGCCAAGGACTAGCGGGAGTCCAGCAGTTCTTC. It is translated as CASSQGLAGVQQFF.